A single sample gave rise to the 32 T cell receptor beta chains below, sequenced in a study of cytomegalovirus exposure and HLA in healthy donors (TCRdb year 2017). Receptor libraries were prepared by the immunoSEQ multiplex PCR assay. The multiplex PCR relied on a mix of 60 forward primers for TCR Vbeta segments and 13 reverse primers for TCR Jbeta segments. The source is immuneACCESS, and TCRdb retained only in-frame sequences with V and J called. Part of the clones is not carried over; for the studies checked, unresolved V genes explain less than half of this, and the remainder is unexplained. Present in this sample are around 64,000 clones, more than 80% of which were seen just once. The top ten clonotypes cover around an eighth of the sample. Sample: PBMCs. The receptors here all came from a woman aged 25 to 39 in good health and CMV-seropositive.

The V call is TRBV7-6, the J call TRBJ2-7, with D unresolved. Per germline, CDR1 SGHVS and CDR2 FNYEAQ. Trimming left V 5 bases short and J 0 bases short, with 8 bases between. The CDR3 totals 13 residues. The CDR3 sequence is CASSPDSSYEQYF. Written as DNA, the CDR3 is TGTGCCAGCAGCCCCGATAGCTCCTACGAGCAGTACTTC.

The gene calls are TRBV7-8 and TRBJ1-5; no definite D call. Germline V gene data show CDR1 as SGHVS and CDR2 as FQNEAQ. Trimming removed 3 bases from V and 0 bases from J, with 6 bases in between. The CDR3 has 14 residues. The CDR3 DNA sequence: TGTGCCAGCAGCTTGACTGATAGCAATCAGCCCCAGCATTTT. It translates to CASSLTDSNQPQHF.

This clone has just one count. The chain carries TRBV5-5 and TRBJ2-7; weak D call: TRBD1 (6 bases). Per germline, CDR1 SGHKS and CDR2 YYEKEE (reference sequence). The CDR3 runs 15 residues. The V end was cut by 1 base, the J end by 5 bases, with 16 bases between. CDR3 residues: CASSLQGQGFDEQYF. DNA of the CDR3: TGTGCCAGCAGCTTGCAAGGCCAGGGGTTCGACGAGCAGTACTTC.

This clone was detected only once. The chain's CDR3 is CAWSVLSSRDTQYF. The CDR3 region has the DNA TGTGCCTGGAGTGTTTTATCGTCCCGAGATACGCAGTATTTT. The gene calls are TRBV30 and TRBJ2-3; D gene unclear. Germline assignment: CDR1 GTSNPN and CDR2 SVGIG (reference sequence). The CDR3 sequence is 14 residues long. V was shortened by 0 bases and J by 5 bases, with 12 bases between the two germline ends.

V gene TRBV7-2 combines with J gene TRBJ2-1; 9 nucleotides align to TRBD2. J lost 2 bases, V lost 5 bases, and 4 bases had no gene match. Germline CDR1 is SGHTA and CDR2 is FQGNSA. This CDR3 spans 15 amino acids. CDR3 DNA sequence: TGTGCCAGCAGCCGGACTAGCGCGCCCTACAATGAGCAGTTCTTC. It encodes CASSRTSAPYNEQFF.

CDR3 bases: TGCGCCAGCAGCCAATCCCAGGAGCAGTTCTTC. This sequence encodes CASSQSQEQFF. The chain couples TRBV4-1 to TRBJ2-1, with unresolved D. The CDR3 contains 11 residues. From germline, CDR1 is MGHRA and CDR2 YSYEKL. V was trimmed by 2 bases and J by 10 bases, leaving 6 bases between them.

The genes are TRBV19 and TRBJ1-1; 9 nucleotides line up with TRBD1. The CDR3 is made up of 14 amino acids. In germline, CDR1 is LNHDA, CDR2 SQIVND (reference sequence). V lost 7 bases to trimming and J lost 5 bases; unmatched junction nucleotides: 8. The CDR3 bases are TGTGCCAGTATCGCGGGACAGGGTTGGACTGAAGCTTTCTTT. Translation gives CASIAGQGWTEAFF.

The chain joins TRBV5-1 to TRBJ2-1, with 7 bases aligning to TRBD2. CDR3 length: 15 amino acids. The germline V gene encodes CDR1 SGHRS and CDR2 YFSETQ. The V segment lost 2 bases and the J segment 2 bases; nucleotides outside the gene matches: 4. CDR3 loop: CASSFSGSPYNEQFF. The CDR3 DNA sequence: TGCGCCAGCAGCTTTAGCGGGTCCCCCTACAATGAGCAGTTCTTC.

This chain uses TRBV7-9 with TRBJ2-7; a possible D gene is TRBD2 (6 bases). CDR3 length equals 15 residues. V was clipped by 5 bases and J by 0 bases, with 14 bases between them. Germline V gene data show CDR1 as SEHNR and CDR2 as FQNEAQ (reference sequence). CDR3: CASSQPSVSSYEQYF. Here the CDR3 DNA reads TGTGCCAGCAGCCAACCTAGCGTAAGCTCCTACGAGCAGTACTTC.

The CDR3 nucleotides are TGTGCCAGCAGTTTTACTAGCGGGAGGTCAGATACGCAGTATTTT. Translating gives CASSFTSGRSDTQYF. This sequence joins TRBV27 and TRBJ2-3, with TRBD2 identical over 12 bases. Unmatched junction bases numbered 2, after V lost 3 bases and J lost 4 bases. The CDR3 loop spans 15 amino acids. CDR1 MNHEY and CDR2 SMNVEV come from the germline V gene (reference sequence).

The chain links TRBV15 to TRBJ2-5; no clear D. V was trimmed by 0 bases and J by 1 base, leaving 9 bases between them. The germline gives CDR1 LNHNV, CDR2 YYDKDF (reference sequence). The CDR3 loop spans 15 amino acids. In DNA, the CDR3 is TGTGCCACCAGCAGAGACCCGGCGGCCCAAGAGACCCAGTACTTC. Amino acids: CATSRDPAAQETQYF.

The CDR3 coding sequence is TGTGCCTGGAGTGTATATTTAACCTACGAGCAGTACTTC. Amino acids: CAWSVYLTYEQYF. The chain uses TRBV30 and TRBJ2-7; no reliable D call. CDR3 length: 13 amino acids. Germline loops: CDR1 GTSNPN, CDR2 SVGIG (reference sequence). The V end lost 0 bases, the J end lost 2 bases, and 8 bases lay between the germline ends.

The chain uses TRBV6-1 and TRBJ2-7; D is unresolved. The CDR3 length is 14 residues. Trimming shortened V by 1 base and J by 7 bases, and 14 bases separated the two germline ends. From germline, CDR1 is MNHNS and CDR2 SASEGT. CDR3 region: CASSEGIERREQYF. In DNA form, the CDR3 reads TGTGCCAGCAGTGAAGGAATTGAACGGAGAGAGCAGTACTTC.

The CDR3 loop reads CASSLLTGDGGYTF. For the CDR3, the DNA is TGCGCCAGCAGCCTCCTGACAGGGGATGGAGGCTACACCTTC. The chain recombines TRBV4-1 with TRBJ1-2; 8 bases align to TRBD1. This CDR3 comprises 14 residues. Germline trimming cut 4 bases from V and 8 bases from J; bases unmatched to any gene: 9. Germline values: CDR1 MGHRA, CDR2 YSYEKL.

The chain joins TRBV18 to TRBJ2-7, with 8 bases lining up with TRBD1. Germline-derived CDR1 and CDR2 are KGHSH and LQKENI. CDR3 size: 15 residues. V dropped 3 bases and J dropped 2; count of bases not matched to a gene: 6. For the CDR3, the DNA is TGTGCCAGCTCACCCTCCCGGGACAGGCCCTACGAGCAGTACTTC. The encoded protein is CASSPSRDRPYEQYF.

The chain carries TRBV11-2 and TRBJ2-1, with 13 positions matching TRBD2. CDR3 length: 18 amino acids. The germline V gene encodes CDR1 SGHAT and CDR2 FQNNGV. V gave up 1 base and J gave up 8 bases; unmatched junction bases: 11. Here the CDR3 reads CASSLALTRTSGRYEQFF. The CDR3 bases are TGTGCCAGCAGCTTAGCCCTGACCAGGACTAGCGGGAGATATGAGCAGTTCTTC.

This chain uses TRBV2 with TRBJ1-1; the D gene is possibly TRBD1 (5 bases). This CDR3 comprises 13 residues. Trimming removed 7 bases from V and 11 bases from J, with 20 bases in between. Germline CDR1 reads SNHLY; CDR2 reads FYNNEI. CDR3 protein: CASNPDEVQVAFF. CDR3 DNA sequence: TGTGCCAGCAATCCAGACGAAGTACAGGTGGCTTTCTTT. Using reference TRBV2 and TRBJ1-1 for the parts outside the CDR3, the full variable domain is EPEVTQTPSHQVTQMGQEVILRCVPISNHLYFYWYRQILGQKVEFLVSFYNNEISEKSEIFDDQFSVERPDGSNFTLKIRSTKLEDSAMYFCASNPDEVQVAFFGQGTRLTVV.

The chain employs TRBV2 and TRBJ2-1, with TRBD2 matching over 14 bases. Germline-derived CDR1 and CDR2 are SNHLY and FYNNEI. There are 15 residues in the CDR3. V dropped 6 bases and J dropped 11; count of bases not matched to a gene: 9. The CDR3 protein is CASRVGTSGSYQQFF. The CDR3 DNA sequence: TGTGCCAGCAGGGTGGGGACTAGCGGGAGTTACCAGCAGTTCTTC.

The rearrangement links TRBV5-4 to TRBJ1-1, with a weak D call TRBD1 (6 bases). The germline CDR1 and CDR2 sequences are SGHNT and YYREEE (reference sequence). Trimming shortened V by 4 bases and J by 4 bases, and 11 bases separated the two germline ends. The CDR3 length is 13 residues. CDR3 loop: CASSAQGSTEAFF. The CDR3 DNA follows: TGTGCCAGCAGCGCTCAGGGGAGCACTGAAGCTTTCTTT.

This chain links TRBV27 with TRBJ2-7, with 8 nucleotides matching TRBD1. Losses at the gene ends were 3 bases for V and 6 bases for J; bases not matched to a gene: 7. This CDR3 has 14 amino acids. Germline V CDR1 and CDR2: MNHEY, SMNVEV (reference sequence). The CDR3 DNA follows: TGTGCCAGCAGTTTCCCAGGGGGCGCTTCCGAGCAGTACTTC. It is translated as CASSFPGGASEQYF.

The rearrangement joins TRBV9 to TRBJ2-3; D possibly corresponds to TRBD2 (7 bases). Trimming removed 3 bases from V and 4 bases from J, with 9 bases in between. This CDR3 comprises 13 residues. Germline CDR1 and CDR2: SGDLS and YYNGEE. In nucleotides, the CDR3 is TGTGCCAGCAGCGCCGGGGGGCCAGATACGCAGTATTTT. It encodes CASSAGGPDTQYF.

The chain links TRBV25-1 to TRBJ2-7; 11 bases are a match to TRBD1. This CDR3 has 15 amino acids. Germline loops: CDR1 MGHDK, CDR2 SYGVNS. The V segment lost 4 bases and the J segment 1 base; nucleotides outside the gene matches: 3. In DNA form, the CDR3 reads TGTGCCAGCAGTGCGGGACAGGGGGTTTCCTACGAGCAGTACTTC. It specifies CASSAGQGVSYEQYF.

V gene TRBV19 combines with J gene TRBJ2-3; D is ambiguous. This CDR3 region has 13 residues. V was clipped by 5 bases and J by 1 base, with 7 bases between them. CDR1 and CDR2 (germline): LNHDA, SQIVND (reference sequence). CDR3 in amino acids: CASSARGTDTQYF. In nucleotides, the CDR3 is TGTGCCAGTAGTGCCCGAGGCACAGATACGCAGTATTTT.

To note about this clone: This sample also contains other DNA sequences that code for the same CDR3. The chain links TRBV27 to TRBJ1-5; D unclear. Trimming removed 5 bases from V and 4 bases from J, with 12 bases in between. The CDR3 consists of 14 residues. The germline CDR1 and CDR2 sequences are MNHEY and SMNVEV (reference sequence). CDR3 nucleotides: TGTGCCAGCAGTCCCCGTCCCGGGAATCAGCCCCAGCATTTT. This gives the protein CASSPRPGNQPQHF.

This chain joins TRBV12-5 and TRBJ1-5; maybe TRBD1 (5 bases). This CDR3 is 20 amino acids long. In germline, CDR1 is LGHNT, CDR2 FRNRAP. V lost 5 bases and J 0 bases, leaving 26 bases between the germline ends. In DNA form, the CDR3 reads TGTGCTAGTGGTCCATCCTCCGGGCAGGGCAAAAACTATAGCAATCAGCCCCAGCATTTT. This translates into CASGPSSGQGKNYSNQPQHF.

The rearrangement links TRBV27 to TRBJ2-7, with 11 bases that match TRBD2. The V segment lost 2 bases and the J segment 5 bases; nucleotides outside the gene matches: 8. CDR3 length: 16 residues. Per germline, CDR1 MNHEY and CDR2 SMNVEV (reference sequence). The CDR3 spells CASSLPLAGGSHEQYF. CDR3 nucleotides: TGTGCCAGCAGTTTACCCCTAGCGGGAGGTTCACACGAGCAGTACTTC.

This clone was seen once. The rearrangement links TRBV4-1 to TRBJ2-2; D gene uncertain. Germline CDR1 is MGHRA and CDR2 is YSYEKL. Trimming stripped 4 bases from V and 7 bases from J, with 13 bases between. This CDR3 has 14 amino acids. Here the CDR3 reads CASSPGGVLGELFF. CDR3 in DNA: TGCGCCAGCAGCCCGGGTGGAGTCCTCGGGGAGCTGTTTTTT.

The CDR3 DNA sequence: TGCGCCAGCAGCCTACAGGACAGTTCCCATGGCTACACCTTC. Translating it yields CASSLQDSSHGYTF. V and J are TRBV5-1 and TRBJ1-2, with D perhaps TRBD1 (6 bases). This CDR3 has 14 amino acids. Germline V gene sequence: CDR1 SGHRS, CDR2 YFSETQ. V was pared by 4 bases and J by 6 bases, with 16 bases between.

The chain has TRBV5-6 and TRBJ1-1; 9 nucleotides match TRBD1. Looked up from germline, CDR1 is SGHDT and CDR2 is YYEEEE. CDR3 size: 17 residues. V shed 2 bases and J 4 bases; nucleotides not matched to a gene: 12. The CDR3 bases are TGTGCCAGCAGCTTCACACAGGGGGCAAGGGGGATCACTGAAGCTTTCTTT. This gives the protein CASSFTQGARGITEAFF. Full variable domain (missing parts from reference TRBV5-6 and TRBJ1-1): DAGVTQSPTHLIKTRGQQVTLRCSPKSGHDTVSWYQQALGQGPQFIFQYYEEEERQRGNFPDRFSGHQFPNYSSELNVNALLLGDSALYLCASSFTQGARGITEAFFGQGTRLTVV.

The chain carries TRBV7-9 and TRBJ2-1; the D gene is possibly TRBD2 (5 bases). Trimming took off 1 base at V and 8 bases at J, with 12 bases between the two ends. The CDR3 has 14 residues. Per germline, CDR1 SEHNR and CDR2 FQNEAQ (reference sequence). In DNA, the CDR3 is TGTGCCAGCAGCTTAGTTGTTCGCGGGCATGAGCAGTTCTTC. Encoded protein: CASSLVVRGHEQFF.

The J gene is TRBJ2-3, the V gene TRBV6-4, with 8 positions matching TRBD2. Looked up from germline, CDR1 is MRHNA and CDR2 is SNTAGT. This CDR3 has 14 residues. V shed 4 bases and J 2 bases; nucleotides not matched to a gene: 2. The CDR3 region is CASSASGSTDTQYF. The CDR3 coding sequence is TGTGCCAGCAGTGCTAGCGGGTCCACAGATACGCAGTATTTT.

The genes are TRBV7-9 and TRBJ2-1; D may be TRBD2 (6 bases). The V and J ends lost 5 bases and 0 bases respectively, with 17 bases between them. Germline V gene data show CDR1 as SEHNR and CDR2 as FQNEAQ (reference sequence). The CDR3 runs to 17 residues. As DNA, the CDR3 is TGTGCCAGCAGCACTACTCGGGACTCCAGCTCCTACAATGAGCAGTTCTTC. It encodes CASSTTRDSSSYNEQFF.